This is a list of T cell receptor beta chains from one sample in a study of cytomegalovirus exposure and HLA in healthy donors. Sequencing used immunoSEQ multiplex PCR; TCRdb keeps in-frame clones, though not all of them. The sample carries about 180,000 clones, roughly 75% recorded once. The sequencing input was PBMCs. All receptors come from a woman under 40 in good health and CMV-seronegative. The CDR3 runs from the conserved cysteine through the conserved F or W. A D gene is named only where the DNA matches it firmly.

v_gene,d_gene,j_gene,CDR3aa
TRBV5-1,TRBD1,TRBJ2-2,CASSPPGQGNTGELFF
TRBV7-2,-,TRBJ2-7,CASRRGGAGGYEQYF
TRBV10-2,-,TRBJ2-1,CASSEVGGRQFF
TRBV6-5,-,TRBJ2-7,CASSTGESYEQYF
TRBV10-3,-,TRBJ2-1,CAISEGPGGSYNEQFF
TRBV5-1,TRBD1,TRBJ2-1,CASSPGTGSSYNEQFF
TRBV11-2,TRBD1,TRBJ1-1,CASSLAFGDRVQTEAFF
TRBV10-2,-,TRBJ1-5,CASSPNSNQPQHF
TRBV12-5,-,TRBJ2-6,CASGLPMSGANVLTF
TRBV6-5,-,TRBJ2-7,CASSYYSYSDEQYF
TRBV9,TRBD2,TRBJ2-1,CASSVVPSAGGVNEQFF
TRBV4-1,TRBD2,TRBJ2-3,CASSQQVAGGLGDTQYF
TRBV2,TRBD1,TRBJ1-5,CASSDRDRLGNQPQHF
TRBV4-3,-,TRBJ1-4,CASSQERTMEEKLFF
TRBV2,TRBD1,TRBJ1-2,CASPGQVANYGYTF
TRBV27,TRBD1,TRBJ1-6,CASSFRDRTGPSPLHF
TRBV7-3,-,TRBJ2-3,CASSYRADTQYF
TRBV7-9,-,TRBJ1-4,CASSSMRGFTELFF
TRBV5-4,-,TRBJ2-2,CASSTPSRATGELFF
TRBV18,TRBD2,TRBJ2-1,CASSPGTSGVGEQFF
TRBV7-8,-,TRBJ1-5,CASSLFGGGNQPQHF
TRBV27,-,TRBJ1-2,CASSLEPRGLYGYTF
TRBV30,TRBD2,TRBJ2-7,CACPGGASEQYF
TRBV6-1,TRBD2,TRBJ2-5,CASSSTLTSGETQYF
TRBV9,-,TRBJ2-1,CASSVAFRRSRNEQFF
TRBV30,-,TRBJ1-6,CAWTRTVVSNSPLHF
TRBV7-2,-,TRBJ1-2,CASSLDSFGYGYTF
TRBV21-1,-,TRBJ2-7,CASSKVPGLAGRHPHEQYF
TRBV18,-,TRBJ1-1,CASSALAGHRDWRAFF
TRBV14,TRBD1,TRBJ1-1,CASSQLRQGVILNTEAFF
TRBV4-3,-,TRBJ1-2,CASSQEGGTSYYGYTF
TRBV21-1,-,TRBJ2-7,CASPIYRGRTYEQYF
TRBV30,TRBD1,TRBJ1-2,CAWNTGGYGYTF
TRBV7-9,TRBD1,TRBJ2-6,CASSVTGGIGANVLTF
TRBV4-1,TRBD2,TRBJ2-1,CASSQDRGTIYEQFF
TRBV18,-,TRBJ2-7,CASSPGSGEDEQYF
TRBV6-1,TRBD2,TRBJ2-1,CAIRPSGAYNEQFF
TRBV7-2,-,TRBJ1-1,CASSLVWGGTEAFF
TRBV30,TRBD1,TRBJ1-6,CAWSQTSGTGGHIFYNSPLHF
TRBV5-1,-,TRBJ1-6,CASSSTGPYNSPLHF
TRBV6-1,TRBD1,TRBJ2-5,CASRPETGMETQYF
TRBV5-1,-,TRBJ2-1,CASSLEGGRAHNEQFF
TRBV6-5,TRBD2,TRBJ2-3,CASSYNLAGATDTQYF
TRBV9,-,TRBJ2-5,CASSLLGGQETQYF
TRBV7-9,-,TRBJ2-7,CSSSLSTYEQYF
TRBV9,-,TRBJ1-4,CASSVAIQAEKLFF
TRBV6-5,-,TRBJ2-7,CASSRLEGSPQYF
TRBV5-3,-,TRBJ1-5,CARSFCVRGNQPQHF
TRBV6-1,-,TRBJ1-6,CASSGGRTDEDSYNSPLHF
TRBV29-1,-,TRBJ1-1,CSVPGVVDRLAFF
TRBV7-3,TRBD1,TRBJ2-1,CASSYRQGAYNEQFF
TRBV25-1,-,TRBJ1-4,CASSDLGAYEKLFF
TRBV5-1,-,TRBJ2-3,CASSTATGTDTQYF
TRBV6-1,TRBD1,TRBJ2-5,CASSGRDRVLETQYF
TRBV30,-,TRBJ2-2,CAWRRGRAGELFF
TRBV6-4,TRBD2,TRBJ2-2,CASRGLAGGELFF
TRBV6-5,TRBD1,TRBJ2-3,CASSYRTGSTDTQYF
TRBV5-4,TRBD2,TRBJ2-5,CASSPGTSGQETQYF
TRBV18,TRBD1,TRBJ1-1,CASSPTTGDTEAFF
TRBV28,TRBD1,TRBJ2-3,CASSVGTGVADTQYF